Presented here are 11 T cell receptor beta chains from one specimen sequenced in a study of cytomegalovirus exposure and HLA in healthy donors. In the PCR, 60 Vbeta and 13 Jbeta primers were used. Libraries were prepared by immunoSEQ multiplex PCR; TCRdb keeps only in-frame clonotypes and omits some of them. The sample consists of about 82,000 clones, less than 85% of them appearing once. The source material was PBMCs. The receptors originated from a human donor in good health.

The chain has TRBV4-2 and TRBJ2-3; 9 bases line up with TRBD2. The V and J ends lost 4 bases and 0 bases, in that order; junction bases with no gene match: 5. CDR1 and CDR2 (germline): LGHNA, YNFKEQ. This CDR3 is 16 amino acids long. CDR3 bases: TGTGCCAGCAGCCTGGGACTAGCAGCTAGCACAGATACGCAGTATTTT. It translates to CASSLGLAASTDTQYF.

The chain couples TRBV12-5 to TRBJ2-5; weak D call: TRBD2 (7 bases). The V end was cut by 1 base, the J end by 1 base, with 19 bases between. This CDR3 spans 18 amino acids. Germline CDR1 is LGHNT and CDR2 is FRNRAP. The CDR3 here is CASGLDPGQGTTQETQYF. CDR3 nucleotides: TGTGCTAGTGGTTTGGACCCAGGGCAGGGGACTACCCAAGAGACCCAGTACTTC.

The chain employs TRBV5-1 and TRBJ1-2; TRBD1 matches at 7 bases. With 0 bases clipped from V and 0 bases from J, the junction kept 11 bases outside the gene matches. Per germline, CDR1 SGHRS and CDR2 YFSETQ. The CDR3 extends over 18 amino acids. CDR3 sequence: CASSLASGTEISNYGYTF. Here the CDR3 DNA reads TGCGCCAGCAGCTTGGCCTCGGGGACAGAGATTTCTAACTATGGCTACACCTTC.

The CDR3 reads CASSLTGVGNTIYF. In DNA, the CDR3 is TGTGCCAGCAGTTTAACAGGGGTCGGAAACACCATATATTTT. The rearrangement joins TRBV27 to TRBJ1-3, with 7 bases matching TRBD1. CDR1 is MNHEY and CDR2 is SMNVEV in the germline V gene (reference sequence). The length of the CDR3 is 14 residues. With 2 bases clipped from V and 4 bases from J, the junction kept 2 bases outside the gene matches.

The chain recombines TRBV2 with TRBJ2-7; perhaps TRBD1 as D (6 bases). CDR3 length equals 14 residues. Germline CDR1 reads SNHLY; CDR2 reads FYNNEI. Deletions cut 6 bases from V and 2 bases from J, with 14 bases between. The CDR3 protein is CASRWDTPTYEQYF. Here the CDR3 DNA reads TGTGCCAGCAGATGGGACACCCCAACCTACGAGCAGTACTTC.

This clone was observed a handful of times. This chain joins TRBV18 and TRBJ1-2, with D possibly matching TRBD1 (6 bases). Trimming took off 2 bases at V and 8 bases at J, with 15 bases between the two ends. The CDR3 loop spans 14 amino acids. Looked up from germline, CDR1 is KGHSH and CDR2 is LQKENI. Written as DNA, the CDR3 is TGTGCCAGCTCACCATGGGGGGGCCTCCGGGGCTACACCTTC. Translating it yields CASSPWGGLRGYTF.

The chain joins TRBV5-4 to TRBJ2-7; the match to TRBD1 covers 7 bases. Unmatched junction bases numbered 10, after V lost 4 bases and J lost 12 bases. The CDR3 sequence is 12 residues long. Germline-derived CDR1 and CDR2 are SGHNT and YYREEE (reference sequence). The CDR3 loop is CASSAHRGRGYF. CDR3 DNA sequence: TGTGCCAGCAGCGCCCACAGGGGCCGGGGGTACTTC.

The chain is built from TRBV6-5 and TRBJ1-4, with 8 bases matching TRBD1. The V gene's germline CDR1 is MNHEY and CDR2 SVGAGI. V gave up 6 bases and J gave up 6 bases; unmatched junction bases: 6. There are 14 residues in the CDR3. This chain's CDR3 is CASSPQGADEKLFF. The DNA of the CDR3 is TGTGCCAGCAGCCCCCAGGGGGCTGATGAAAAACTGTTTTTT.

V and J are TRBV2 and TRBJ2-5; the match to TRBD1 covers 7 bases. V was pared by 6 bases and J by 5 bases, with 3 bases of the junction left unmatched. Germline assignment: CDR1 SNHLY and CDR2 FYNNEI. The CDR3 has 12 residues. The CDR3, as DNA: TGTGCCAGCAGACAGGGGTCGGAGACCCAGTACTTC. It codes for CASRQGSETQYF.

This rearrangement joins TRBV2 to TRBJ1-1; 9 bases align to TRBD1. Germline V gene data show CDR1 as SNHLY and CDR2 as FYNNEI. V lost 7 bases, J lost 4 bases, and 16 bases stayed unmatched. The CDR3 is 17 amino acids. In nucleotides, the CDR3 is TGTGCCAGCACGGGGTTTTCGGGGGACAGGGTGAGCACTGAAGCTTTCTTT. Residues: CASTGFSGDRVSTEAFF. Full variable domain (remainder filled in from reference TRBV2 and TRBJ1-1): EPEVTQTPSHQVTQMGQEVILRCVPISNHLYFYWYRQILGQKVEFLVSFYNNEISEKSEIFDDQFSVERPDGSNFTLKIRSTKLEDSAMYFCASTGFSGDRVSTEAFFGQGTRLTVV.

CDR3 sequence: CSVPFRQGWGYTF. The CDR3 DNA follows: TGCAGCGTCCCCTTTCGACAGGGCTGGGGCTACACCTTC. The chain has TRBV29-1 and TRBJ1-2; 7 nucleotides line up with TRBD1. The V segment lost 6 bases and the J segment 8 bases; nucleotides outside the gene matches: 12. From germline, CDR1 is SQVTM and CDR2 ANQGSEA. The CDR3 loop spans 13 amino acids.